This TCR beta chain was sequenced during a study of CD8 T cells in Susac syndrome. Blood CD8+ and CD4+ T cells underwent high-throughput TCR beta sequencing. Reverse transcription of 0.5 to 1 ug RNA was carried out with random hexamers. TCRdb ran MiXCR on the immunoSEQ multiplex PCR reads and lists one entry per CDR3 protein. The sample has 250,000 to 300,000 distinct CDR3 sequences, about 89% seen once; the top ten hold approximately 0.2%. The CDR3 has 14 amino acids. Germline CDR1 reads MGHRA; CDR2 reads YSYEKL. V was pared by 4 bases and J by 3 bases, with 5 bases of the junction left unmatched. The chain is built from TRBV4-1 and TRBJ2-7; 8 bases agree with TRBD1. The sample was CD8+ T cells from PBMCs. The source of this sequence is a human donor with multiple sclerosis. CDR3: CASSRLTGGYEQYF. The DNA for the CDR3 is TGCGCCAGCAGCCGCTTAACAGGGGGCTACGAGCAGTACTTC.